The sequence of this T cell receptor (beta chain) was determined in a study of blood T cells in healthy people across ages. CDR1 and CDR2 from the germline V gene are KGHSH and LQKENI. The germline V and J ends were trimmed by 2 bases and 4 bases, with 12 bases remaining between them. The CDR3 has 14 amino acids. For every donor, a draw yielded around 10 milliliters of peripheral blood. The authors ran a second PCR of about 7 to 12 cycles using a sample-barcoded 5' primer and a J-beta primer mix. Via MiXCR, TCRdb re-called the 5' RACE reads, giving one row per CDR3 protein. The sample shows some 640,000 distinct CDR3 sequences, roughly 49% of them seen only once.

Material: blood. The TCR was taken from a woman aged 55-70 years in good health. The chain is built from TRBV18 and TRBJ2-7; the D gene is possibly TRBD2 (6 bases). The CDR3 sequence: CASSPGMGGYEQYF. CDR3 DNA sequence: TGTGCCAGCTCACCAGGTATGGGGGGATACGAGCAGTACTTC.